Here is one T cell receptor (beta chain) with its context. This sample includes further DNA sequences coding for the same CDR3. The record originates from a study of blood T cell repertoires in COVID-19. The data were produced by immunoSEQ multiplex PCR, yet TCRdb's version contains in-frame clones alone and is incomplete. The sample has some 60,000 clones, roughly 93% seen once; the top ten hold around 1.5%. This CDR3 region has 14 residues. Germline V lookup: CDR1 SQVTM, CDR2 ANQGSEA. Trimming left V 7 bases short and J 3 bases short, with 17 bases between. This TCR derives from a human donor in a cohort sampled during active COVID-19. Sequencing was done on a sample of peripheral blood. The chain combines TRBV29-1 with TRBJ2-3, with D tentatively TRBD1 (6 bases). CDR3 amino acids: CSGGGGRGTDTQYF. The CDR3 DNA is TGCAGCGGTGGGGGTGGAAGGGGGACAGATACGCAGTATTTT.